These T cell receptor beta chains were read from a single sample in a study of blood T cells in healthy people across ages. TCRdb ran MiXCR on the 5' RACE reads and lists one entry per CDR3 protein. The sample has 550,000 to 750,000 distinct CDR3 sequences, over 20% seen once. Material: blood. The receptors here all came from a man aged 65 to 79 in good health. Each CDR3 is given with its conserved first and last residue. D genes are given only for firm matches. Not every row has a clone size; where given, it reads once, few, many or a size class.

cdr3_nt cdr3_aa clone_size d_call j_call cdr3_length v_call
TGTGCCAGCAGCTTAAACAGGGGGCTAGAAGAGACCCAGTACTTC CASSLNRGLEETQYF . TRBD1 TRBJ2-5 15 TRBV7-2
TGTGCCAGCAGCTTAGCGCTTAGCGGGGGGTCCGGGGAGCTGTTTTTT CASSLALSGGSGELFF . TRBD2 TRBJ2-2 16 TRBV7-2
TGTGCCAGCAGCGTAGAAACTGGACGACAAGAGACCCAGTACTTC CASSVETGRQETQYF few . TRBJ2-5 15 TRBV9
TGTGCCAGCAGTTCCCCCCCTCAAGAGACCCAGTACTTC CASSSPPQETQYF many . TRBJ2-5 13 TRBV28
TGTGCCAGCAGTGAAAGTAGCGGGGCTAACACCGGGGAGCTGTTTTTT CASSESSGANTGELFF . TRBD2 TRBJ2-2 16 TRBV6-1
TGTGCCAGCAGCCAAGGTACAGGGGGCTCCTACGAGCAGTACTTC CASSQGTGGSYEQYF few TRBD1 TRBJ2-7 15 TRBV3-1
TGTGCCAGCAGTGTTCAGGACAGGCAAGAGACCCAGTACTTC CASSVQDRQETQYF . TRBD1 TRBJ2-5 14 TRBV28
TGTGCCAGCAATCCCGCTAGGGGTGAGCAGTTCTTC CASNPARGEQFF . . TRBJ2-1 12 TRBV6-5
TGCAGTGCTGAGGGACTAGCGGGAACGGGGGGCAATGAGCAGTTCTTC CSAEGLAGTGGNEQFF few TRBD2 TRBJ2-1 16 TRBV20-1
TGCGCCAGCAGCCAAGAGGCAGGGGGTTCGACCCAGTACTTC CASSQEAGGSTQYF few TRBD1 TRBJ2-5 14 TRBV4-1
TGTGCCAGCAGCATAACTAGCGGGGCTTACAATGAGCAGTTCTTC CASSITSGAYNEQFF . TRBD2 TRBJ2-1 15 TRBV11-2
TGTGCCAGCAGCCCGGGGACAGGGCCGTCCTACGAGCAGTACTTC CASSPGTGPSYEQYF . TRBD1 TRBJ2-7 15 TRBV6-1
TGCAGTGCCAGGACAACGATTACTAACTATGGCTACACCTTC CSARTTITNYGYTF once . TRBJ1-2 14 TRBV20-1
TGCGCCAGCAGCTTGGTTGACCTGGGCACTGAAGCTTTCTTT CASSLVDLGTEAFF . . TRBJ1-1 14 TRBV5-1
TGTGCCAGCAGAGGTAACAGGGAAGAGACCCAGTACTTC CASRGNREETQYF few . TRBJ2-5 13 TRBV2
TGCAGCGAATCGGGCAGGAGCACAGATACGCAGTATTTT CSESGRSTDTQYF . . TRBJ2-3 13 TRBV29-1
TGTGCCAGCAGAAAACAGTGGGCGCTCTCTGGAAACACCATATATTTT CASRKQWALSGNTIYF few . TRBJ1-3 16 TRBV6-6
TGTGCCAGCAGCCAAGACAGTCTTTCAAATACGCAGTATTTT CASSQDSLSNTQYF few . TRBJ2-3 14 TRBV3-1
TGCAGTGCAAAGACCGGGGGTCAGCCCCAGCATTTT CSAKTGGQPQHF many . TRBJ1-5 12 TRBV20-1
TGTGCCACCAGTGATCCCGGAGGGAATACGCAGTATTTT CATSDPGGNTQYF . . TRBJ2-3 13 TRBV24-1
TGTGCCAGCAGTCTTTACAGGGTAGGTCAGCCCCAGCATTTT CASSLYRVGQPQHF . . TRBJ1-5 14 TRBV6-5
TGTGCCAGCAGGCGGGGACAGAGTTTTTATGGCTACACCTTC CASRRGQSFYGYTF . TRBD1 TRBJ1-2 14 TRBV12-3/TRBV12-4
TGCAGTGCTAGAGATCGTGGTGGCGGAGGCCCCTACAATGAGCAGTTCTTC CSARDRGGGGPYNEQFF few . TRBJ2-1 17 TRBV20-1
TGCGCCAGCAGCGATGCTACGAACTATGGCTACACCTTC CASSDATNYGYTF once . TRBJ1-2 13 TRBV5-1
TGTGCCAGCAACAGACAGGGGGCGCTTCCCGAGACCCAGTACTTC CASNRQGALPETQYF . TRBD1 TRBJ2-5 15 TRBV6-1
TGTGCCAGCAGCCTAGGGACGTTGAGCTCCTACGAGCAGTACTTC CASSLGTLSSYEQYF . . TRBJ2-7 15 TRBV7-2
TGCGCCAGCAGCCCCTCCGCGGGAGTGGAGACCCAGTACTTC CASSPSAGVETQYF . TRBD2 TRBJ2-5 14 TRBV5-1
TGTGCCAGCCAACTCCGGGAATCTAGAGGCGATGTGCAGTTCTTC CASQLRESRGDVQFF . . TRBJ2-1 15 TRBV12-3/TRBV12-4
TGCAGTGCTAGAGATGGATCTAGCGGGACAGATACGCAGTATTTT CSARDGSSGTDTQYF . TRBD2 TRBJ2-3 15 TRBV20-1
TGCAGTGCTAGCCCCGGGACTAGCGGGATTTTAGAGTACTTC CSASPGTSGILEYF few TRBD2 TRBJ2-7 14 TRBV20-1
TGCGCCAGCAGCGGAACAGGGGGCGCCTCCTACAATGAGCAGTTCTTC CASSGTGGASYNEQFF few TRBD1 TRBJ2-1 16 TRBV5-1
TGTGCCAGCAGCCAACCGGGACAGGGGTACAACGAGCAGTACTTC CASSQPGQGYNEQYF . TRBD1 TRBJ2-7 15 TRBV14
TGTGCCAGCAGGACAGGACTAAGCTCCTACAATGAGCAGTTCTTC CASRTGLSSYNEQFF . . TRBJ2-1 15 TRBV28
TGTGCCAGCAGTTTCGGACTAGCGGGAGGCAATGAGCAGTTCTTC CASSFGLAGGNEQFF many TRBD2 TRBJ2-1 15 TRBV7-2
TGCAGTGCTAGAGCCGGGACTAGTATTCATGAGCAGTTCTTC CSARAGTSIHEQFF once TRBD2 TRBJ2-1 14 TRBV20-1
TGCGCCAGCAGCCCGGGACTAGGCTACACCTTC CASSPGLGYTF . . TRBJ1-2 11 TRBV5-1
TGCAGCGTCAGGACAGGGGAAGAGACCCAGTACTTC CSVRTGEETQYF few TRBD1 TRBJ2-5 12 TRBV29-1
TGCGCCAGCAGCGAAGGGACGGGGGAGACCCAGTACTTC CASSEGTGETQYF many . TRBJ2-5 13 TRBV5-1
TGTGCCATCAGGGGGACAGATCAGCCCCAGCATTTT CAIRGTDQPQHF few TRBD1 TRBJ1-5 12 TRBV10-3
TGTGCCATCACCTTAGGACAGGGGAATACCGATGAGCAGTTCTTC CAITLGQGNTDEQFF many TRBD1 TRBJ2-1 15 TRBV10-3
TGTGCCAGCAGCACCGGGACAGGGGGCGTGTATGGCTACACCTTC CASSTGTGGVYGYTF . TRBD1 TRBJ1-2 15 TRBV7-2
TGTGCCAGCAGAGGATCAGGGCACAATCAGCCCCAGCATTTT CASRGSGHNQPQHF . . TRBJ1-5 14 TRBV27
TGTGCCATCAGTGAGACAGGTAACTACGAGCAGTACTTC CAISETGNYEQYF few . TRBJ2-7 13 TRBV10-3
TGTGCCAGCAGTCCTCTGACAGGGGGCGCCCCCTACGAGCAGTACTTC CASSPLTGGAPYEQYF . TRBD1 TRBJ2-7 16 TRBV28
TGTGCCAGCAGTTACTCCCGGACAGGGGGAATGGAGACCCAGTACTTC CASSYSRTGGMETQYF few TRBD1 TRBJ2-5 16 TRBV6-2/TRBV6-3
TGTGCCAGCAGTGACTGGGGGGCTAGCGGATACAATGAGCAGTTCTTC CASSDWGASGYNEQFF few . TRBJ2-1 16 TRBV6-4